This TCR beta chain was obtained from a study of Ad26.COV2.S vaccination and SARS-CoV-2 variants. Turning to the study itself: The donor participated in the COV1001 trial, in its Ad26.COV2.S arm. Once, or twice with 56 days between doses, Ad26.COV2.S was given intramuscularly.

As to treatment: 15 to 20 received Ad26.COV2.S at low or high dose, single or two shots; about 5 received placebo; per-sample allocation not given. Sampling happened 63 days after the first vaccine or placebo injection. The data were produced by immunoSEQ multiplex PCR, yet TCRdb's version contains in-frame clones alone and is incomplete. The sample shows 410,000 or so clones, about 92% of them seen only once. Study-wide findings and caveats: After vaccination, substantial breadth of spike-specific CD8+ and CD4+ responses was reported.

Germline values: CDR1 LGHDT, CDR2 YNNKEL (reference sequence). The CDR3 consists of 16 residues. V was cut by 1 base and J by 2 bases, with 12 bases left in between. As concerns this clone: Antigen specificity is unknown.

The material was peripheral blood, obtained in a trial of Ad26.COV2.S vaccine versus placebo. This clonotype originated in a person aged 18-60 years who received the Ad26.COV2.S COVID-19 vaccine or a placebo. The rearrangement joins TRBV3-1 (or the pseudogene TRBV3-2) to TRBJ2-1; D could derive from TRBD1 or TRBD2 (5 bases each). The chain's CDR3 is CASSQVGQGPYNEQFF. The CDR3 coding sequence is TGTGCCAGCAGCCAAGTGGGGCAGGGACCCTACAATGAGCAGTTCTTC.